This T cell receptor beta chain was sequenced during a study of molecular identifiers for immune sequencing clone quantification. General study findings and limits: For effector cells, clones above 20 RNA copies held over 99% of molecules; for naive cells, under 1%.

On this clonotype: What it binds is unknown.

With listed TCR primers and previously described methods, bulk TCR libraries were prepared. TCRdb fed the PCR reads into MiXCR, producing one record per CDR3 protein. In the table there are over 35,000 distinct CDR3 sequences, about a quarter of which are singletons. The germline gives CDR1 MDHEN, CDR2 SYDVKM. Deletions cut 1 base from V and 7 bases from J, with 7 bases between. This CDR3 is built from 12 residues. Naive CD8 sequencing libraries were generated from around 18,000 to 910,000 sorted cells, with 10%, 30% or 50% RNA as input. The rearrangement joins TRBV28 to TRBJ1-1; D uncertain. This sequence originates from a human donor in good health. Some libraries in this study had Jurkat cell RNA spiked in. Sequenced input: naive CD8+ T cells from blood, with Jurkat cell RNA spiked in. Subset reported: FACS-sorted CD8+CD4-CCR7+CD45RA+ naive T cells. In DNA form, the CDR3 reads TGTGCCAGCAGTTTATTGGTCAGTGAAGCTTTCTTT. Its translation: CASSLLVSEAFF.